A single sample is the source of the 9 T cell receptor beta chains below, sequenced in a study of siplizumab effects on memory and regulatory T cells. The method was immunoSEQ multiplex PCR; TCRdb's version includes in-frame clones alone and lacks a portion of them. The data contain about 69,000 clones, 80% to 90% of them singletons. The sequencing sample was made of Tregs sorted from blood. The receptors come from a human donor in good health.

The chain couples TRBV7-8 to TRBJ2-3, with 7 bases that match TRBD1. The V segment lost 1 base and the J segment 1 base; nucleotides outside the gene matches: 8. The CDR3 loop spans 17 amino acids. CDR1 and CDR2 from the germline V gene are SGHVS and FQNEAQ. The CDR3 sequence: CASSLGYRGHRTDTQYF. Written as DNA, the CDR3 is TGTGCCAGCAGCTTAGGGTACAGGGGCCACCGCACAGATACGCAGTATTTT.

This clone was seen just once. The rearrangement links TRBV4-2 to TRBJ2-1, with TRBD2 identical over 9 bases. J gave up 7 bases and V 4 bases, and 5 bases lay outside the gene matches. The CDR3 is 14 amino acids. Per the germline V gene, CDR1 is LGHNA and CDR2 is YNFKEQ. Here the CDR3 DNA reads TGTGCCAGCAGCCCTAGACTAGCGGTGAATGAGCAGTTCTTC. Its protein is CASSPRLAVNEQFF.

In this sample, this clone turned up once. The CDR3 DNA sequence: TGCGCCAGCAGCCAAGGACAGGGGATAACTGAAGCTTTCTTT. It yields the protein CASSQGQGITEAFF. The chain has TRBV5-1 and TRBJ1-1; 9 bases map to TRBD1. With V trimmed by 4 bases and J by 5 bases, 6 bases remained unmatched. The germline CDR1 and CDR2 sequences are SGHRS and YFSETQ. This CDR3 has 14 residues.

The chain joins TRBV7-3 to TRBJ2-7; possible D gene TRBD2, 6 bases. Between the trimmed V and J ends, which lost 2 bases and 7 bases, there was a span of 15 bases. This CDR3 region has 14 residues. Germline assignment: CDR1 SGHTA and CDR2 FQGTGA. The CDR3 reads CASSLVRTRGEQYF. The CDR3 DNA sequence: TGTGCCAGCAGCTTAGTCAGGACCCGGGGGGAGCAGTACTTC.

This chain uses TRBV25-1 with TRBJ2-7, with 8 positions matching TRBD2. The CDR3 has 16 amino acids. Looked up from germline, CDR1 is MGHDK and CDR2 is SYGVNS. V shed 1 base, J shed 3 bases, and the junction held 8 bases outside the gene matches. CDR3 protein: CASSESGGLADYEQYF. As DNA, the CDR3 is TGTGCCAGCAGTGAATCGGGGGGGCTAGCGGACTACGAGCAGTACTTC.

This chain links TRBV28 with TRBJ2-2; D uncertain. The CDR3 runs to 13 residues. Looked up from germline, CDR1 is MDHEN and CDR2 is SYDVKM. V was shortened by 8 bases and J by 0 bases, with 7 bases between the two germline ends. The CDR3 coding sequence is TGTGCCAGCCGCGACCCGAACACCGGGGAGCTGTTTTTT. This gives the protein CASRDPNTGELFF.

The chain combines TRBV7-2 with TRBJ1-4; D is uncertain. V shed 5 bases and J shed 3 bases, with 10 bases lying between them. Germline-derived CDR1 and CDR2 are SGHTA and FQGNSA. This CDR3 is 14 amino acids long. DNA of the CDR3: TGTGCCAGCAGCCGTCGGTCGTCTAATGAAAAACTGTTTTTT. Its translation is CASSRRSSNEKLFF.

The J gene is TRBJ2-7, the V gene TRBV10-2; D is perhaps TRBD2 (7 bases). Per germline, CDR1 WSHSY and CDR2 SAAADI. Trimming pared 7 bases from V and 1 base from J, leaving 17 bases between. The CDR3 has 15 residues. The CDR3 protein is CASKEGGSLSYEQYF. CDR3 nucleotides: TGCGCCAGCAAAGAGGGGGGGTCCTTATCCTACGAGCAGTACTTC.

The rearrangement joins TRBV7-2 to TRBJ2-7; 10 bases match TRBD2. The CDR3 covers 15 residues. The V gene's germline CDR1 is SGHTA and CDR2 FQGNSA. Unmatched junction bases numbered 2, after V lost 3 bases and J lost 0 bases. The CDR3 coding sequence is TGTGCCAGCAGCTTTGGACTAGCGGCCTCCTACGAGCAGTACTTC. It codes for CASSFGLAASYEQYF.